These 20 T cell receptor beta chains were all obtained from the same sample, sequenced in a study of blood T cell repertoires in COVID-19. Profiling relied on immunoSEQ multiplex PCR, and the TCRdb table lists in-frame clones only, not all of them. The data show 70,000 or so clones, approximately 80% seen once. The sequenced sample was peripheral blood. Receptors originate from a woman aged 60-70 years with acute or convalescent COVID-19.

The V gene is TRBV18, the J gene TRBJ2-4, with TRBD1 identical over 10 bases. V lost 0 bases and J lost 6; bases outside the gene matches: 5. The CDR3 runs to 16 residues. CDR1 is KGHSH, CDR2 LQKENI, per germline. CDR3 residues: CASSPPIGQGGNIQYF. The CDR3 nucleotides are TGTGCCAGCTCACCACCTATCGGACAGGGGGGAAACATTCAGTACTTC.

This clone has more than one count but fewer than ten. The chain uses TRBV6-4 and TRBJ1-2; D possibly corresponds to TRBD1 (5 bases). This CDR3 comprises 13 residues. V was pared by 0 bases and J by 8 bases, with 10 bases between. Per the germline V gene, CDR1 is MRHNA and CDR2 is SNTAGT. The CDR3 region has the DNA TGTGCCAGCAGTGACTCCGACAGTGCAGGCTACACCTTC. As protein: CASSDSDSAGYTF.

The chain employs TRBV5-1 and TRBJ1-2, with D perhaps TRBD1 (5 bases). V shed 4 bases and J shed 6 bases, with 13 bases lying between them. CDR1 is SGHRS and CDR2 is YFSETQ in the germline V gene. The CDR3 totals 13 residues. CDR3 DNA sequence: TGCGCCAGCAGCGGACATCGCGGGGATGGCTACACCTTC. It codes for CASSGHRGDGYTF.

V usage is TRBV6-5 and J usage is TRBJ1-1; no definite D call. Germline lookup yields CDR1 MNHEY and CDR2 SVGAGI. Trimming pared 11 bases from V and 5 bases from J, leaving 12 bases between. The CDR3 spans 11 residues. CDR3 region: CAARTVTEAFF. CDR3 sequence (DNA): TGTGCCGCACGAACAGTTACTGAAGCTTTCTTT.

The CDR3 DNA reads as TGTGCCGTCTCCGGGACAGCGAACACTGAAGCTTTCTTT. Protein: CAVSGTANTEAFF. The chain is built from TRBV4-2 and TRBJ1-1; 7 nucleotides match TRBD1. There are 13 residues in the CDR3. V dropped 11 bases and J dropped 1; count of bases not matched to a gene: 7. The V gene's germline CDR1 is LGHNA and CDR2 YNFKEQ.

The chain links TRBV9 to TRBJ1-1; D is undetermined. Between the trimmed V and J ends, which lost 1 base and 0 bases, there was a span of 7 bases. The CDR3 extends over 14 amino acids. The germline V gene encodes CDR1 SGDLS and CDR2 YYNGEE. CDR3 loop: CASSVNTMNTEAFF. Written as DNA, the CDR3 is TGTGCCAGCAGCGTAAACACTATGAACACTGAAGCTTTCTTT.

This chain joins TRBV10-2 and TRBJ1-2, with no clear D. Germline loops: CDR1 WSHSY, CDR2 SAAADI. This CDR3 is 13 amino acids long. Deletions cut 3 bases from V and 0 bases from J, with 5 bases between. The CDR3 here is CASSDSPNYGYTF. In DNA, the CDR3 is TGCGCCAGCAGTGACTCCCCTAACTATGGCTACACCTTC.

The gene calls are TRBV5-1 and TRBJ2-1, with D maybe TRBD1 (6 bases). CDR3 length equals 13 residues. The V gene lost 0 bases and the J gene lost 5 bases, with 6 bases spanning the gap. Germline V lookup: CDR1 SGHRS, CDR2 YFSETQ. The chain's CDR3 is CASSLGTDNEQFF. DNA of the CDR3: TGCGCCAGCAGCTTGGGGACAGACAATGAGCAGTTCTTC. The full variable domain, with the rest looked up from reference TRBV5-1 and TRBJ2-1, is KAGVTQTPRYLIKTRGQQVTLSCSPISGHRSVSWYQQTPGQGLQFLFEYFSETQRNKGNFPGRFSGRQFSNSRSEMNVSTLELGDSALYLCASSLGTDNEQFFGPGTRLTVL.

The V and J genes are TRBV30 and TRBJ1-1; D is ambiguous. V was cut by 0 bases and J by 1 base, with 9 bases left in between. Germline V gives CDR1 GTSNPN, CDR2 SVGIG (reference sequence). The CDR3 runs to 14 residues. This CDR3 reads CAWSVWPGNTEAFF. The CDR3 DNA reads as TGTGCCTGGAGTGTATGGCCAGGGAACACTGAAGCTTTCTTT.

The V call is TRBV6-5, the J call TRBJ1-2; D remains unclear. CDR3 length equals 15 residues. Trimming took 6 bases from V and 0 from J, leaving 14 bases between them. Germline CDR1 reads MNHEY; CDR2 reads SVGAGI. CDR3 amino acids: CASRREGISNYGYTF. The CDR3 DNA follows: TGTGCCAGCAGGAGGGAGGGAATATCTAACTATGGCTACACCTTC.

The genes are TRBV9 and TRBJ2-3; no reliable D call. Germline values: CDR1 SGDLS, CDR2 YYNGEE. This CDR3 comprises 14 residues. The germline V and J ends were trimmed by 2 bases and 4 bases, with 11 bases remaining between them. This chain's CDR3 is CASSVLAVADTQYF. CDR3 DNA: TGTGCCAGCAGCGTTCTGGCCGTTGCAGATACGCAGTATTTT. The variable domain in full, with the rest retrieved from reference TRBV9 and TRBJ2-3, is DSGVTQTPKHLITATGQRVTLRCSPRSGDLSVYWYQQSLDQGLQFLIQYYNGEERAKGNILERFSAQQFPDLHSELNLSSLELGDSALYFCASSVLAVADTQYFGPGTRLTVL.

The chain combines TRBV6-5 with TRBJ1-5; tentative D call: TRBD1 (5 bases). CDR3 length equals 14 residues. V was pared by 4 bases and J by 3 bases, with 10 bases between. The germline V gene encodes CDR1 MNHEY and CDR2 SVGAGI. In DNA, the CDR3 is TGTGCCAGCAGTTCGGGGGGTCTCAATCAGCCCCAGCATTTT. Amino acid sequence: CASSSGGLNQPQHF.

The V and J genes are TRBV24-1 and TRBJ1-2; TRBD1 agrees at 7 bases. The CDR3 is 13 amino acids. Germline V gene sequence: CDR1 KGHDR, CDR2 SFDVKD. Unmatched junction bases numbered 7, after V lost 9 bases and J lost 4 bases. The CDR3, as DNA: TGTGCCACCCGACAGGGAGTAGGCTATGGCTACACCTTC. This codes for CATRQGVGYGYTF.

The genes are TRBV5-1 and TRBJ1-5, with D possibly TRBD1 on 6 matching bases. The CDR3 contains 16 residues. Germline V CDR1 and CDR2: SGHRS, YFSETQ. V dropped 0 bases and J dropped 0 bases, with 10 bases sitting between them. This CDR3 reads CASSLGSGDSNQPQHF. In DNA form, the CDR3 reads TGCGCCAGCAGCTTGGGGTCAGGGGATAGCAATCAGCCCCAGCATTTT.

V gene TRBV5-1 combines with J gene TRBJ2-2, with 10 bases matching TRBD1. The CDR3 is made up of 18 amino acids. From germline, CDR1 is SGHRS and CDR2 YFSETQ. V shed 2 bases and J 5 bases; nucleotides not matched to a gene: 12. CDR3 bases: TGCGCCAGCAGCTTCCAGACAGGGGGCGCATCGGGTACCGGGGAGCTGTTTTTT. It yields the protein CASSFQTGGASGTGELFF.

This clone turned up a few times. V gene TRBV5-1 combines with J gene TRBJ1-2; no clear D. The CDR3 totals 14 residues. Germline V gene data show CDR1 as SGHRS and CDR2 as YFSETQ. V dropped 4 bases and J dropped 4 bases, with 14 bases sitting between them. The CDR3, as DNA: TGCGCCAGCAGCCCAGCGGGGTCGACCTATGGCTACACCTTC. Protein sequence: CASSPAGSTYGYTF.

The J gene is TRBJ1-1, the V gene TRBV19, with D possibly TRBD1 on 6 matching bases. V was clipped by 7 bases and J by 6 bases, with 18 bases between them. Germline loops: CDR1 LNHDA, CDR2 SQIVND (reference sequence). This CDR3 spans 14 amino acids. This chain's CDR3 is CASNTQTRQAEAFF. The CDR3 region has the DNA TGTGCCAGTAATACCCAAACGAGACAGGCTGAAGCTTTCTTT.

The gene calls are TRBV5-1 and TRBJ2-2; D is possibly TRBD1 (6 bases). The CDR3 totals 15 residues. Germline CDR1 is SGHRS and CDR2 is YFSETQ. Trimming took 4 bases from V and 0 from J, leaving 10 bases between them. CDR3 in DNA: TGCGCCAGCAGCCCGGACAGCACGAACACCGGGGAGCTGTTTTTT. It yields the protein CASSPDSTNTGELFF.

The rearrangement links TRBV21-1 to TRBJ2-3; the table gives TRBD2 as D, unverified against the DNA. TRBV21-1 has pseudogene status. The length of the CDR3 is 18 residues. CDR3 residues: CASSKRPPAQRGTDTQYF. DNA for the CDR3: TGTGCCAGCAGCAAACGCCCGCCAGCTCAGCGGGGAACAGATACGCAGTATTTT.

The chain has TRBV19 and TRBJ1-4; 10 positions agree with TRBD1. The junction had 1 base not matched to a gene; V was cut back by 5 bases and J by 10 bases. Looked up from germline, CDR1 is LNHDA and CDR2 is SQIVND (reference sequence). There are 12 residues in the CDR3. In DNA, the CDR3 is TGTGCCAGTAGTGGGGACAGGGGAAAACTGTTTTTT. Its protein product is CASSGDRGKLFF. Based on the CDR3 plus reference TRBV19 and TRBJ1-4, the full variable domain is DGGITQSPKYLFRKEGQNVTLSCEQNLNHDAMYWYRQDPGQGLRLIYYSQIVNDFQKGDIAEGYSVSREKKESFPLTVTSAQKNPTAFYLCASSGDRGKLFFGSGTQLSVL.